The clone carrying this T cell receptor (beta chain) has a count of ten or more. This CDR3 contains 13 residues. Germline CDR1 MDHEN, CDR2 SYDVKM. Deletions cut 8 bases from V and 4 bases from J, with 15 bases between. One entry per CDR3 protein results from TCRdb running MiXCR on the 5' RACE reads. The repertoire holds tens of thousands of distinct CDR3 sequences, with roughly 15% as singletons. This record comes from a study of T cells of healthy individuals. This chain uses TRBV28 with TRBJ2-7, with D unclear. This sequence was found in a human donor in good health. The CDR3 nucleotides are TGTGCCAGCGGCCGCTCGGAAGGTTACGAGCAGTACTTC. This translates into CASGRSEGYEQYF.